This T cell receptor beta chain was retrieved from a study of cytomegalovirus exposure and HLA in healthy donors. Study as a whole: Prior work identified 95 million to 120 million unique TCR beta sequences in roughly 180 million T cells.

60 Vbeta and 13 Jbeta primers were used in PCR. Study processing details: Later reanalysis found roughly 80 million unique TCR beta chains, around 10 million of them shared. Profiled with immunoSEQ multiplex PCR; TCRdb holds only in-frame clones, not every one. From that table come the V and J calls and clone size; the DNA was used to work out D and trimming. The data show roughly 140,000 clones, with around 82% seen just once and under 8.5% held by the top ten. This CDR3 is built from 11 residues. V was clipped by 8 bases and J by 2 bases, with 6 bases between them. CDR1 and CDR2 (germline): SNHLY, FYNNEI.

The TCR originated in a woman aged 45-59 years in good health and CMV-seropositive. The chain links TRBV2 to TRBJ2-5; D gene uncertain. Sequencing was done on a sample of PBMCs. This CDR3 reads CASATQETQYF. The CDR3 DNA sequence: TGTGCCAGCGCCACTCAAGAGACCCAGTACTTC.